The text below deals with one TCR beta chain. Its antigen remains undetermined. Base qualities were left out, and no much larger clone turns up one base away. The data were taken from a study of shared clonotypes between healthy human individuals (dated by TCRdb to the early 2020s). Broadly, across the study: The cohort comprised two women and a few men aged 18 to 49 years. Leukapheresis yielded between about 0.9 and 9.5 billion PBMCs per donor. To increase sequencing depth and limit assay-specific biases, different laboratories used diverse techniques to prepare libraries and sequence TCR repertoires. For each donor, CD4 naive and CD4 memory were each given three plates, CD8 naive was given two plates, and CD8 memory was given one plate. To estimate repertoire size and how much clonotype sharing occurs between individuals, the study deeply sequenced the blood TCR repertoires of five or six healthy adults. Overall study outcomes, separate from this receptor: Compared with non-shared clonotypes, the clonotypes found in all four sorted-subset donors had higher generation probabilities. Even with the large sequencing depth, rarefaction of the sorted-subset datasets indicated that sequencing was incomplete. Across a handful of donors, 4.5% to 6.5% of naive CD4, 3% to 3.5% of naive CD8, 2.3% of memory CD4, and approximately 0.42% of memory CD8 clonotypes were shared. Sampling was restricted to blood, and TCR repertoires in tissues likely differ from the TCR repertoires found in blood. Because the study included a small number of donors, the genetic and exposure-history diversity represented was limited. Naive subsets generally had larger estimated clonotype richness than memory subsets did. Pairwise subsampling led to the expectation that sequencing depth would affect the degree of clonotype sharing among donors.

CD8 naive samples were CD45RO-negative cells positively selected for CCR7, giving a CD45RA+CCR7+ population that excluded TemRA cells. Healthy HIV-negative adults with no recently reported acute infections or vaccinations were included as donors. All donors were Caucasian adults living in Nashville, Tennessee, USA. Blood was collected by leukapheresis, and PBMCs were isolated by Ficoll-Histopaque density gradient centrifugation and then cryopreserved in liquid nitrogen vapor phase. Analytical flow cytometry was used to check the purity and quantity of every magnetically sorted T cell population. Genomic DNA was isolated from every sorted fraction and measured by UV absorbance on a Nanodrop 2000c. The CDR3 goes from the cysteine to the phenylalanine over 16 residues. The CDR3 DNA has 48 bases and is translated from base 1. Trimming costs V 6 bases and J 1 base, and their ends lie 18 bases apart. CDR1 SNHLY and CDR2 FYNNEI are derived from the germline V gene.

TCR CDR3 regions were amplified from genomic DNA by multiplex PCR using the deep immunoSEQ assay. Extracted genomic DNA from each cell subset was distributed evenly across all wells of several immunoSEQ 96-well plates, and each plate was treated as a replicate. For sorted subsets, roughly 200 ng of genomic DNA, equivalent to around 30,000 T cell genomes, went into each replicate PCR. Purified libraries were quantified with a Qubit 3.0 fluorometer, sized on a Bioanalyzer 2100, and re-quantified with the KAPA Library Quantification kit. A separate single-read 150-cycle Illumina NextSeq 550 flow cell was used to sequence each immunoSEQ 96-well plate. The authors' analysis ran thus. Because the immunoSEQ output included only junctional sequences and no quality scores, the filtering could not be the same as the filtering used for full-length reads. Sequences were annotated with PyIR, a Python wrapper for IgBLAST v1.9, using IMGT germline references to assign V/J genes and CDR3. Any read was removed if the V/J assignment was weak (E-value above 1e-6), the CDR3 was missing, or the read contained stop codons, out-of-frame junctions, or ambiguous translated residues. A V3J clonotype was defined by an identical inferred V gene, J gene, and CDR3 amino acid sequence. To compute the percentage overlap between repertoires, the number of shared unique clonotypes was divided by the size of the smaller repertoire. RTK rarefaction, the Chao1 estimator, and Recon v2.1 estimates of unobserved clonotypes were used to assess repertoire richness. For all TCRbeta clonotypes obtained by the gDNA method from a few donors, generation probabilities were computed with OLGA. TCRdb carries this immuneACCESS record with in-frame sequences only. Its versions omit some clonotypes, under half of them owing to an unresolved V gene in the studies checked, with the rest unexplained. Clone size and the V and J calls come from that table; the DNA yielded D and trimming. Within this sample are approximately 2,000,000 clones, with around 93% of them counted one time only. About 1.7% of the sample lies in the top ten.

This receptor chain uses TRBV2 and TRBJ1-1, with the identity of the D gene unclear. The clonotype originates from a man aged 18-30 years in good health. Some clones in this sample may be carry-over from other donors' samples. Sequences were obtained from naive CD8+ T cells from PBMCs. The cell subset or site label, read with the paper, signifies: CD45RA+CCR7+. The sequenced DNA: TGTGCCAGCAGAGAAACAATGACGGGTAAGAACACTGAAGCTTTCTTT. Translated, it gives CASRETMTGKNTEAFF.